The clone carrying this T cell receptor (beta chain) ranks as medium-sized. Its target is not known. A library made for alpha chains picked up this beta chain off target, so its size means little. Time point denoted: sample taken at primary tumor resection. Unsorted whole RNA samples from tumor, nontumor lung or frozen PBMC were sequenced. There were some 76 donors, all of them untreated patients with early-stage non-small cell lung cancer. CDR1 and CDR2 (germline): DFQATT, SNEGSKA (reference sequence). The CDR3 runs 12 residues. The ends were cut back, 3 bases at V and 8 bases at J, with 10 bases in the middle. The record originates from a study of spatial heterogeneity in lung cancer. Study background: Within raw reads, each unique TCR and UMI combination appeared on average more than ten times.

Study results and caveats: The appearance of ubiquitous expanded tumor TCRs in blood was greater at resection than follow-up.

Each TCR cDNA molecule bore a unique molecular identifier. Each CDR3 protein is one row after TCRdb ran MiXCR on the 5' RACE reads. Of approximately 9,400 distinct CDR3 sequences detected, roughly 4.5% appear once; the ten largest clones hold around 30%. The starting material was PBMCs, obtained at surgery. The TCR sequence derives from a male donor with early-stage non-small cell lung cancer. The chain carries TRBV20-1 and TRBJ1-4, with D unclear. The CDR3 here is CSASGPTEKLFF. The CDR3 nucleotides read TGCAGTGCTAGTGGGCCGACCGAAAAACTGTTTTTT.